The count of the clone carrying this T cell receptor (beta chain) is one. The antigen is not known. V was clipped by 4 bases and J by 0 bases, with 16 bases between them. The CDR3 length is 16 residues. Germline assignment: CDR1 ENHRY and CDR2 SYGVKD. This sample is drawn from a study of memory CD4+ T cells and cytomegalovirus serostatus. Study-wide context: Of the healthy Belgian adults, fewer than 10 were CMV seropositive and 20 to 30 seronegative.

Per the original methods: After removing out-of-frame reads, around 2,100,000 distinct TCRbeta sequences remained. Sequencing used immunoSEQ multiplex PCR; TCRdb keeps in-frame clones, though not all of them. That table furnishes V, J and clone size, whereas the DNA furnished D and trimming. The repertoire has roughly 56,000 clones, roughly 82% of them found once; the top ten carry around 0.43%. Study findings and constraints: CMV serostatus prediction reached median AUC approximately 0.96, or 0.89 with US-trained model.

Single viable CD3+CD4+CD8-CD45RO+ cells were sorted as the memory CD4+ T cells. After thawing, CD4+ T cells were positively selected. Input material: memory CD4+ T cells from blood. The J gene is TRBJ2-7, the V gene TRBV10-3; no clear D gene. The receptor comes from an adult in good health and CMV-seronegative. CDR3 DNA sequence: TGTGCCATCAGTGGGATATCGGTGACGGACTCCTACGAGCAGTACTTC. Its translation: CAISGISVTDSYEQYF.